This T cell receptor (beta chain) was recorded in a study of shared T cell receptors in the human thymus. The CDR3 runs to 18 residues. The germline CDR1 and CDR2 sequences are LGHNA and YNFKEQ. V was pared by 0 bases and J by 0 bases, with 15 bases between. Generated by immunoSEQ multiplex PCR, the TCRdb table keeps only in-frame clones and is missing some. This sample carries roughly 560,000 clones, about 84% of them seen once, and the ten largest clones take less than 0.015%. In addition, the sample was reused for a study of human thymus T cells. That source reports: The thymus was resected at corrective cardiac surgery. V and J gene usage appeared biased in thymic and blood repertoires. Overlap was high between thymic repertoires from unrelated individuals, as reported in related research.

The clonotype originates from a boy in the first two years of life with a congenital heart defect. The chain employs TRBV4-2 and TRBJ1-5; tentative D call: TRBD1 (5 bases). Sequences were obtained from thymocytes. CDR3 region: CASSQEVRGHYSNQPQHF. As DNA, the CDR3 is TGTGCCAGCAGCCAAGAGGTTAGGGGTCACTATAGCAATCAGCCCCAGCATTTT.